These 5 T cell receptor beta chains originate from one sample sequenced in a study of identical twins. A single record per CDR3 protein comes from TCRdb applying MiXCR to the 5' RACE reads. The data contain about 150,000 distinct CDR3 sequences, around 3.5% of them seen just once; the ten biggest clones take up approximately 7.7%. Sequencing used memory T cells sorted from blood. The receptor source for this set is a man aged 18 to 29 in good health.

The table lists this clonotype with many counts. This chain uses TRBV2 with TRBJ1-5; 8 positions agree with TRBD1. CDR1 SNHLY and CDR2 FYNNEI come from the germline V gene. This CDR3 has 19 amino acids. Germline trimming cut 8 bases from V and 3 bases from J; bases unmatched to any gene: 21. CDR3 region: CASSSTNRDRGYYNQPQHF. CDR3 nucleotide sequence: TGTGCCAGCTCCTCAACGAACAGAGACAGGGGATATTACAATCAGCCCCAGCATTTT. Full variable domain (missing parts from reference TRBV2 and TRBJ1-5): EPEVTQTPSHQVTQMGQEVILRCVPISNHLYFYWYRQILGQKVEFLVSFYNNEISEKSEIFDDQFSVERPDGSNFTLKIRSTKLEDSAMYFCASSSTNRDRGYYNQPQHFGDGTRLSIL.

This clonotype was seen many times. V and J are TRBV7-9 and TRBJ2-7, with TRBD1 matching 10 bases. Germline-derived CDR1 and CDR2 are SEHNR and FQNEAQ (reference sequence). V shed 4 bases and J 3 bases; nucleotides not matched to a gene: 12. This CDR3 has 17 residues. The CDR3 region has the DNA TGTGCCAGCAGCTCAGATACTGGGACAGGGGCCGGCTACGAGCAGTACGTC. Its protein is CASSSDTGTGAGYEQYV.

In its sample, this clonotype was seen many times. The chain uses TRBV5-1 and TRBJ1-2, with D uncertain. Per germline, CDR1 SGHRS and CDR2 YFSETQ. This CDR3 is 13 amino acids long. V lost 2 bases and J 8 bases, leaving 13 bases between the germline ends. The CDR3 sequence: CASSFGQPDGYTF. The CDR3 bases are TGCGCCAGCAGCTTTGGGCAGCCAGACGGCTACACCTTC.

This clonotype was seen at least ten times. The chain employs TRBV25-1 and TRBJ2-3, with a weak D call TRBD1 (5 bases). The CDR3 length is 15 residues. The germline CDR1 and CDR2 sequences are MGHDK and SYGVNS. V lost 8 bases and J 0 bases, leaving 15 bases between the germline ends. This CDR3 is CASQTLAGSTDTQYF. Here the CDR3 DNA reads TGTGCCAGCCAAACCCTGGCAGGGAGCACAGATACGCAGTATTTT.

This clonotype was observed at least ten times. The CDR3 sequence: CATSTGSGSYNEQFF. The DNA of the CDR3 is TGTGCCACCAGTACGGGGAGCGGGAGCTACAATGAGCAGTTCTTC. The chain couples TRBV24-1 to TRBJ2-1; TRBD2 matches at 8 bases. The germline CDR1 and CDR2 sequences are KGHDR and SFDVKD. The V and J ends lost 6 bases and 3 bases, in that order; junction bases with no gene match: 6. The CDR3 totals 15 residues.